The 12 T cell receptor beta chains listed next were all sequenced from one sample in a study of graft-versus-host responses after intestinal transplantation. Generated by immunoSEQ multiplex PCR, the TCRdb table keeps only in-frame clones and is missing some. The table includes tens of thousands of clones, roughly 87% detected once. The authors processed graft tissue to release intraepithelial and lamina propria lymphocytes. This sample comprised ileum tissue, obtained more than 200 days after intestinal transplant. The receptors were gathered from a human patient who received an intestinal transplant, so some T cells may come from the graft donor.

As DNA, the CDR3 is TGTGCCAGCACCAACACAGGGGGCGGAGAGACCCAGTACTTC. Translating it yields CASTNTGGGETQYF. V usage is TRBV6-5 and J usage is TRBJ2-5; 9 bases agree with TRBD1. Germline values: CDR1 MNHEY, CDR2 SVGAGI. The CDR3 contains 14 residues. V dropped 7 bases and J dropped 4; count of bases not matched to a gene: 7.

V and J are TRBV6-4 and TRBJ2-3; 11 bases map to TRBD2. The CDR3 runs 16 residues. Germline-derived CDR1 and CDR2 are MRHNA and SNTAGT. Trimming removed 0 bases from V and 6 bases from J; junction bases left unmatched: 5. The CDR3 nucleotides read TGTGCCAGCAGTGACTCTACTAGCGGGGGTCCCGATACGCAGTATTTT. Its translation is CASSDSTSGGPDTQYF.

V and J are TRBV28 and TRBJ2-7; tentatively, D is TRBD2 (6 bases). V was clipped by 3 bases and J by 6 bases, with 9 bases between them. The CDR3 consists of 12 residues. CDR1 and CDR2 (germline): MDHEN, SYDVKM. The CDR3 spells CASSFYGGEQYF. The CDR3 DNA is TGTGCCAGCAGTTTTTACGGGGGCGAGCAGTACTTC.

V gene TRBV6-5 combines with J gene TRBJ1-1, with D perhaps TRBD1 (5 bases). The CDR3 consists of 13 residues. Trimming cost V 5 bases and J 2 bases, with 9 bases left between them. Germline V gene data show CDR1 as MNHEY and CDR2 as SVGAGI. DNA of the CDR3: TGTGCCAGCAGTCCACAGGTCAACACTGAAGCTTTCTTT. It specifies CASSPQVNTEAFF.

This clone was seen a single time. The CDR3 coding sequence is TGTGCCAGCAGCCGAGGACAAAGGGACACTGAAGCTTTCTTT. Translating it yields CASSRGQRDTEAFF. The V and J genes are TRBV7-8 and TRBJ1-1, with TRBD1 as a possible D gene (5 bases). V lost 5 bases, J lost 3 bases, and 13 bases lay in between. Germline values: CDR1 SGHVS, CDR2 FQNEAQ. The CDR3 has 14 amino acids.

The CDR3 coding sequence is TGTGCCAGCAGTGGTCCTTTACTGGACAGGACCCCCTACGAGCAGTACTTC. This translates into CASSGPLLDRTPYEQYF. This rearrangement joins TRBV25-1 to TRBJ2-7; 7 positions agree with TRBD1. The CDR3 has 17 residues. The junction had 14 bases not matched to a gene; V was cut back by 4 bases and J by 2 bases. CDR1 and CDR2 from the germline V gene are MGHDK and SYGVNS.

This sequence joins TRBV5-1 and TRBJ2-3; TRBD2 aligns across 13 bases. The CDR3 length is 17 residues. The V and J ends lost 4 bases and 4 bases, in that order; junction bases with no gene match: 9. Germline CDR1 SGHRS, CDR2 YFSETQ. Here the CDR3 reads CASSTHPTSGGADTQYF. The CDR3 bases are TGCGCCAGCAGCACCCACCCTACTAGCGGGGGGGCAGATACGCAGTATTTT.

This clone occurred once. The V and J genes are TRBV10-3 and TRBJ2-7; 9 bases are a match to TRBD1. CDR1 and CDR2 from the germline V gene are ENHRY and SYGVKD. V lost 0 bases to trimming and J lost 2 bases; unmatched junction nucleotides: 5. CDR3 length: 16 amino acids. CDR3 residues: CAISESPGQGPYEQYF. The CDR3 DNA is TGTGCCATCAGTGAGTCGCCGGGACAGGGACCCTACGAGCAGTACTTC.

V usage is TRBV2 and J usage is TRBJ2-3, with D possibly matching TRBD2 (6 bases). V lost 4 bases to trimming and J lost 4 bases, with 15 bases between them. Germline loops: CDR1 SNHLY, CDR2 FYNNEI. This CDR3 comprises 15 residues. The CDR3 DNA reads TGTGCCAGCAGTGCAGAGGCGGGGTTGTCAGATACGCAGTATTTT. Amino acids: CASSAEAGLSDTQYF.

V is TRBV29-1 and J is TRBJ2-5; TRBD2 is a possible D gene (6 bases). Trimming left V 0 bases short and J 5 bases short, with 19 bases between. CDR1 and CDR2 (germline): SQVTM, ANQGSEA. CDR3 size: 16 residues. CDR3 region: CSVEDQGVEGMETQYF. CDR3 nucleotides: TGCAGCGTTGAAGATCAAGGGGTGGAGGGGATGGAGACCCAGTACTTC. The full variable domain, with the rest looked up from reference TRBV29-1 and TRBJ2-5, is SAVISQKPSRDICQRGTSLTIQCQVDSQVTMMFWYRQQPGQSLTLIATANQGSEATYESGFVIDKFPISRPNLTFSTLTVSNMSPEDSSIYLCSVEDQGVEGMETQYFGPGTRLLVL.

The CDR3 coding sequence is TGCGCCAGCAGCTTGGTTGCTGGTGGGTCCGACGAGCAGTACTTC. Encoded protein: CASSLVAGGSDEQYF. The V call is TRBV5-1, the J call TRBJ2-7; the D is unclear. CDR1 and CDR2 from the germline V gene are SGHRS and YFSETQ. V lost 0 bases to trimming and J lost 5 bases, with 15 bases between them. The CDR3 covers 15 residues.

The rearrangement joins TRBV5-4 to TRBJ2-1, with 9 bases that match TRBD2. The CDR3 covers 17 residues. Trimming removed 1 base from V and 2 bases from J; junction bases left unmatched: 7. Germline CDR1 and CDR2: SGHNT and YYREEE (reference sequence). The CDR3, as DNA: TGTGCCAGCAGCTTGATAGCGGGAGCTCGCCCCTACAATGAGCAGTTCTTC. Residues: CASSLIAGARPYNEQFF.